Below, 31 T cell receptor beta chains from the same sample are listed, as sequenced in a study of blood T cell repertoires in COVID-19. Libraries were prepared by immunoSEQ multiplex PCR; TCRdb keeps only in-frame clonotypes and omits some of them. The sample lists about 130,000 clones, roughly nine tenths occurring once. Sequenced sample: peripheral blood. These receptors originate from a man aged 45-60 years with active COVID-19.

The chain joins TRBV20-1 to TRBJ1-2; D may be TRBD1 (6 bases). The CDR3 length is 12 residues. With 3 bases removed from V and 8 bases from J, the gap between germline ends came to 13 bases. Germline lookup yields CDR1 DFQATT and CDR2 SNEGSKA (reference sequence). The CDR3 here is CSASGTSTGYTF. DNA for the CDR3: TGCAGTGCTAGTGGGACATCGACCGGCTACACCTTC.

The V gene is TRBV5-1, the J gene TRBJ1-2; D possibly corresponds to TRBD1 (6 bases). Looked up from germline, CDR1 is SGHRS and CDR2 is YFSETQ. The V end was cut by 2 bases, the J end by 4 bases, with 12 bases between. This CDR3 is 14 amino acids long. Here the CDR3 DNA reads TGCGCCAGCAGCTTTGGTGACAGGACCTATGGCTACACCTTC. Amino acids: CASSFGDRTYGYTF.

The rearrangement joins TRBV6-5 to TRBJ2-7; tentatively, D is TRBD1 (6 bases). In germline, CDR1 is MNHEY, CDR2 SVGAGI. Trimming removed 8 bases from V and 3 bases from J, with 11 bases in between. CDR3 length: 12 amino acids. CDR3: CASRGQVYEQYF. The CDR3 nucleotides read TGTGCCAGCCGGGGACAAGTCTACGAGCAGTACTTC.

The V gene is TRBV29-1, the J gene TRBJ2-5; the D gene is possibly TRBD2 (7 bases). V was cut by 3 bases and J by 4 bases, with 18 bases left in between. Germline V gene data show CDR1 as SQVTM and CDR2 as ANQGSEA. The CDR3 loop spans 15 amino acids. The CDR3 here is CSVDIGGGLGETQYF. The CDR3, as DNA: TGCAGCGTTGATATTGGGGGGGGGCTTGGAGAGACCCAGTACTTC. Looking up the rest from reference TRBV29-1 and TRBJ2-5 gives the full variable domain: SAVISQKPSRDICQRGTSLTIQCQVDSQVTMMFWYRQQPGQSLTLIATANQGSEATYESGFVIDKFPISRPNLTFSTLTVSNMSPEDSSIYLCSVDIGGGLGETQYFGPGTRLLVL.

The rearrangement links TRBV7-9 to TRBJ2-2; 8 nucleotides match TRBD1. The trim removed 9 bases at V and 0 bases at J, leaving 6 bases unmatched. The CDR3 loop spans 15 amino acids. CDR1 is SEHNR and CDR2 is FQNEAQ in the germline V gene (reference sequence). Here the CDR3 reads CASYRTGTNTGELFF. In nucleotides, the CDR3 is TGTGCCAGTTATCGGACAGGGACGAACACCGGGGAGCTGTTTTTT.

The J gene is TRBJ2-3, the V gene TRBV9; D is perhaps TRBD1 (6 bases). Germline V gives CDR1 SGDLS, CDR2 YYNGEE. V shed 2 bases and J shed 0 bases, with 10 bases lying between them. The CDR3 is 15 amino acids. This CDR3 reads CASSVRQVSTDTQYF. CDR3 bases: TGTGCCAGCAGCGTCCGACAGGTTAGCACAGATACGCAGTATTTT.

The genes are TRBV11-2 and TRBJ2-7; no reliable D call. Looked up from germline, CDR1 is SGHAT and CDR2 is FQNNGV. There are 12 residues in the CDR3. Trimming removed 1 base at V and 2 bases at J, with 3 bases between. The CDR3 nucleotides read TGTGCCAGCAGCTTAGGCGCCTACGAGCAGTACTTC. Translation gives CASSLGAYEQYF.

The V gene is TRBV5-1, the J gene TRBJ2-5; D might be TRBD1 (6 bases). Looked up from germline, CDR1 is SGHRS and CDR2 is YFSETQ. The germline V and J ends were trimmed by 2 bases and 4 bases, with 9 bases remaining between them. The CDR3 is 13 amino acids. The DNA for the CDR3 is TGCGCCAGCAGCTTACAACAGGGAGAGACCCAGTACTTC. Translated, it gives CASSLQQGETQYF.

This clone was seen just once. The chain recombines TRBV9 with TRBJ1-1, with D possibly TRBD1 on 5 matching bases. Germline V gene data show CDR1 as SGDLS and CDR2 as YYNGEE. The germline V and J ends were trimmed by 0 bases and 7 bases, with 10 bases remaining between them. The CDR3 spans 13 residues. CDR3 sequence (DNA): TGTGCCAGCAGCGTAGTTCCCGGGGGTGAAGCTTTCTTT. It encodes CASSVVPGGEAFF.

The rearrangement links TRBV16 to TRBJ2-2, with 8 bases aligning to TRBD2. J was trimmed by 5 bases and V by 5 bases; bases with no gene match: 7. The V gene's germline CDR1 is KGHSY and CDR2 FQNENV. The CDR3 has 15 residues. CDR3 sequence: CASSETSGGTGELFF. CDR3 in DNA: TGTGCCAGCAGCGAAACTAGCGGAGGGACCGGGGAGCTGTTTTTT.

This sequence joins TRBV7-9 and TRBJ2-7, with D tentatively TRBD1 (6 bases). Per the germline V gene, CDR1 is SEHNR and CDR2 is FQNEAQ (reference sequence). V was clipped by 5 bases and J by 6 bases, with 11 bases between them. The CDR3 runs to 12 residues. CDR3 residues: CASSRQETEQYF. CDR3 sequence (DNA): TGTGCCAGCAGCAGACAGGAAACCGAGCAGTACTTC.

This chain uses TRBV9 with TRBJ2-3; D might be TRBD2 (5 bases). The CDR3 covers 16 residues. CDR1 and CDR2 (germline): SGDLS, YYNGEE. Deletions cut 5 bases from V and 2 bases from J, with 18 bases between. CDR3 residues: CASSAGVRAPTDTQYF. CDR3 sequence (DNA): TGTGCCAGCAGTGCCGGGGTTCGGGCACCCACAGATACGCAGTATTTT.

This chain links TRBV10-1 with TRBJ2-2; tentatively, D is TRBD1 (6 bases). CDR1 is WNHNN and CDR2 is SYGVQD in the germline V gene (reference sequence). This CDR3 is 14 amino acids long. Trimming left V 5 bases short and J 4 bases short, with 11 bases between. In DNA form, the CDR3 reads TGCGCCAGCAGTCTAGGCAGGGGCACCGGGGAGCTGTTTTTT. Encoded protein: CASSLGRGTGELFF.

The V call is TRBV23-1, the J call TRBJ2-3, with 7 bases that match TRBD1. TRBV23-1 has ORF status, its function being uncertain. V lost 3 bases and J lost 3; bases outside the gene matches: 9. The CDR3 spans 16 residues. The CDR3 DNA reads TGCGCCAGCAGTCACCACCAGGGGGTGGAAACAGATACGCAGTATTTT. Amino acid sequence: CASSHHQGVETDTQYF.

CDR3 bases: TGTGCCAGCAGCGTAGGTAGTAGCGGGAGGTCAGATACGCAGTATTTT. It codes for CASSVGSSGRSDTQYF. This rearrangement joins TRBV9 to TRBJ2-3, with 10 bases fitting TRBD2. Germline V gene data show CDR1 as SGDLS and CDR2 as YYNGEE. Trimming took 0 bases from V and 4 from J; bases not matched to a gene: 5. There are 16 residues in the CDR3.

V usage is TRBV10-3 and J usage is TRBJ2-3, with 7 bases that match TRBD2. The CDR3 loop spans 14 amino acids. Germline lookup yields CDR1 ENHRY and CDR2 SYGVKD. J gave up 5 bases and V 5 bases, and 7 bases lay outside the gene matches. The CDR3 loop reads CAISPGLVLDTQYF. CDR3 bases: TGTGCCATCAGTCCAGGACTAGTCCTAGATACGCAGTATTTT.

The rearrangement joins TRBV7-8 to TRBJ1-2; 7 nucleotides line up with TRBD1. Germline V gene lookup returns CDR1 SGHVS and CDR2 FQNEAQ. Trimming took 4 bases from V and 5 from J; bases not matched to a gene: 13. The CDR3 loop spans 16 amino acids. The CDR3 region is CASSSTTLRDRYGYTF. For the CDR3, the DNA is TGTGCCAGCAGCTCAACTACACTCCGGGACAGATATGGCTACACCTTC.

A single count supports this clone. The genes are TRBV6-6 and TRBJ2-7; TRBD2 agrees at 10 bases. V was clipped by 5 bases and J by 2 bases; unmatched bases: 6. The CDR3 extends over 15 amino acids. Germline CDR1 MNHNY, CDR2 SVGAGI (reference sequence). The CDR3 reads CASSRSGRDAYEQYV. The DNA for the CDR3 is TGTGCCAGCAGTCGAAGCGGGAGGGACGCCTACGAGCAGTACGTC.

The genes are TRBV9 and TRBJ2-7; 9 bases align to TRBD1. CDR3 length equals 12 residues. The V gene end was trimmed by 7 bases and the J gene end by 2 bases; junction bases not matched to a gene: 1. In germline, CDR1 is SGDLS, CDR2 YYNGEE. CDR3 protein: CASGTGTYEQYF. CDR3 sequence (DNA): TGTGCCAGCGGGACAGGGACCTACGAGCAGTACTTC.

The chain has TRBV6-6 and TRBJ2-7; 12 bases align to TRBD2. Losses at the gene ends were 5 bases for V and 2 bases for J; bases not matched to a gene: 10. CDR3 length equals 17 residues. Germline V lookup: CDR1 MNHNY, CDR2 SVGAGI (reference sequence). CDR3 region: CASSLTSGGPATYEQYF. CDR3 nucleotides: TGTGCCAGCAGTCTCACTAGCGGGGGGCCGGCAACCTACGAGCAGTACTTC.

This CDR3 is CASSDEDRGKRDEQFF. DNA for the CDR3: TGTGCCAGCAGCGATGAGGACAGGGGAAAGAGGGATGAGCAGTTCTTC. The chain employs TRBV9 and TRBJ2-1; TRBD1 matches 9 bases. CDR1 is SGDLS, CDR2 YYNGEE, per germline. The CDR3 runs 16 residues. J was trimmed by 8 bases and V by 3 bases; bases with no gene match: 12.

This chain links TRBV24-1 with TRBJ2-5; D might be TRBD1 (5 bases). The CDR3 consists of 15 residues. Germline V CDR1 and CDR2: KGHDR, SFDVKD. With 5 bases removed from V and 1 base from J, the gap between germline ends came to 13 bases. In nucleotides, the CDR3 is TGTGCCACCAGTGGGGCGGCAGGGTTCCAAGAGACCCAGTACTTC. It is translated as CATSGAAGFQETQYF.

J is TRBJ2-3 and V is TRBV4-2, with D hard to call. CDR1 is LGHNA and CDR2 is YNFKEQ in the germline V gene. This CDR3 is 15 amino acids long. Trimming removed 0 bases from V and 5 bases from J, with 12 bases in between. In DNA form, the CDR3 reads TGTGCCAGCAGCCAAGATAGTGCGATCGGAGATACGCAGTATTTT. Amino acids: CASSQDSAIGDTQYF.

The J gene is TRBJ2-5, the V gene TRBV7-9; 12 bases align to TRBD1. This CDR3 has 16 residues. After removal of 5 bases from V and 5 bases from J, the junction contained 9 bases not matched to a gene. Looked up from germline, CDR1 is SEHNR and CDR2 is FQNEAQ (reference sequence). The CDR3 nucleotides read TGTGCCAGCAGCCGTCGGGGGACAGGGGGCGGGGAGACCCAGTACTTC. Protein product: CASSRRGTGGGETQYF.

The DNA for the CDR3 is TGTGCCAGCAGCCCAAGGCACAGGATGAACACTGAAGCTTTCTTT. It encodes CASSPRHRMNTEAFF. The chain employs TRBV7-6 and TRBJ1-1; D possibly corresponds to TRBD1 (5 bases). The CDR3 sequence is 15 residues long. From germline, CDR1 is SGHVS and CDR2 FNYEAQ. With 5 bases removed from V and 0 bases from J, the gap between germline ends came to 13 bases.

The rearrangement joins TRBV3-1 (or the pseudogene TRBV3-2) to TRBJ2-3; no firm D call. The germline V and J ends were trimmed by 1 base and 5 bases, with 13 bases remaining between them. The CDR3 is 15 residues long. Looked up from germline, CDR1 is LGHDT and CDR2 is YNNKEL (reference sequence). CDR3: CASSQGGDPQDTQYF. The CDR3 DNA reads TGTGCCAGCAGCCAAGGCGGAGATCCACAAGATACGCAGTATTTT.

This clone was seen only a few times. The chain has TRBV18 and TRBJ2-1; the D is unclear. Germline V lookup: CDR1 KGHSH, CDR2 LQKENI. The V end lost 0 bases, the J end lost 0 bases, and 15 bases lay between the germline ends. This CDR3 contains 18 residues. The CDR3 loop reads CASSPPLFSESSYNEQFF. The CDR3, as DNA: TGTGCCAGCTCACCACCCCTTTTCAGCGAAAGCTCCTACAATGAGCAGTTCTTC.

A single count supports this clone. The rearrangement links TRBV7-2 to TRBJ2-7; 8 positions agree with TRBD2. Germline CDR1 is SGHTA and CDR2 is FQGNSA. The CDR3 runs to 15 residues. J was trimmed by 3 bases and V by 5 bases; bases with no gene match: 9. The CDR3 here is CASSPGGGRVYEQYV. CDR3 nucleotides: TGTGCCAGCAGCCCCGGGGGGGGGCGAGTCTACGAGCAGTACGTC.

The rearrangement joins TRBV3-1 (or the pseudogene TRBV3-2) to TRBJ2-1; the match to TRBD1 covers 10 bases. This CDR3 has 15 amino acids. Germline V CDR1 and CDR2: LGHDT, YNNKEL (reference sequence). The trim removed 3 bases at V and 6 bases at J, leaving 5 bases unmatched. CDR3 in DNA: TGTGCCAGCAGCCAGACAGGGGGCGCGTCCAATGAGCAGTTCTTC. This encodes CASSQTGGASNEQFF.

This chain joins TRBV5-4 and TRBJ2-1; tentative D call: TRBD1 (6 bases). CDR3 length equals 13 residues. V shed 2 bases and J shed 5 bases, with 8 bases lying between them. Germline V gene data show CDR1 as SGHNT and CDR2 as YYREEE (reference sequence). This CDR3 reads CASSFWTDNEQFF. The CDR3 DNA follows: TGTGCCAGCAGCTTTTGGACAGACAATGAGCAGTTCTTC.

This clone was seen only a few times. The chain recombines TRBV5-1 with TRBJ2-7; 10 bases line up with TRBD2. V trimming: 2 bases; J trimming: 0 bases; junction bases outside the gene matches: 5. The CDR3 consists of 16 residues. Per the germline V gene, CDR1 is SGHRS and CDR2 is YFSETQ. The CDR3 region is CASSLPSGGVSYEQYF. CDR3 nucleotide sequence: TGCGCCAGCAGCTTACCTAGCGGGGGCGTCTCCTACGAGCAGTACTTC. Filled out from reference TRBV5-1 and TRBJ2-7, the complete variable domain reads KAGVTQTPRYLIKTRGQQVTLSCSPISGHRSVSWYQQTPGQGLQFLFEYFSETQRNKGNFPGRFSGRQFSNSRSEMNVSTLELGDSALYLCASSLPSGGVSYEQYFGPGTRLTVT.